This TCR beta chain was found in a study of T-cell memory formation after mild COVID-19 (dated by TCRdb to the early 2020s). The study in broad terms: TCR sequence clusters from the two donors were largely donor specific. T-cell clones expanding and contracting after mild COVID-19 in a couple of donors were tracked by longitudinal TCRalpha and TCRbeta repertoire sequencing. Two young, previously healthy adult volunteers made up the cohort, one male and one female. Points the paper makes about the study in general: SARS-CoV-2 specificity was not confirmed for the second-wave clones peaking on day 37. The study covered only two mild cases, and larger cohorts including severe cases with pre-infection samples were considered necessary. Some responding clones were detected in pre-infection memory, which suggested that pre-existing cross-reactive memory T cells had joined the SARS-CoV-2 response. Contracting CD4+ clones appeared mostly in the CM and EM memory subsets, whereas CD8+ clones were enriched in EMRA. Clones that contracted from day 15 to 85 showed balanced CD4/CD8 phenotypes, whereas a second wave of clones that expanded from day 15 to 37 leaned towards CD4+.

This clonotype was counted at least ten times. It has no known antigen specificity. The record has no base qualities; no much larger clone is one base away. Reading from cysteine to phenylalanine, the CDR3 counts 17 amino acids. CDR3 DNA only is kept here, 51 bases in frame from base 1. Based on the germline V gene, the CDR1 and CDR2 sequences are MDHEN and SYDVKM. The germline V and J ends show losses of 6 bases and 0 bases respectively, and no gene match explains 9 bases of the junction. This sample was sequenced with an Illumina NovaSeq 6000. TCRalpha and TCRbeta cDNA libraries were constructed by 5'RACE with constant-segment primers, with sample barcodes and unique molecular identifiers being introduced. RNA was extracted from every sample with Trizol reagent. Amplification of the libraries took two PCR steps, and the second step added a second sample barcode plus Illumina TruSeq adapters. Sequencing of the libraries was done on an Illumina NovaSeq, producing 2 x 150 bp paired-end reads. On the authors' methods: Demultiplexing of reads and collapsing into UMI-guided consensus sequences were performed with migec v1.2.7. Using mixcr v2.1.11, UMI consensuses were aligned to TRA and TRB V and J templates and then assembled into clonotypes. A clonotype was counted as expanded or contracted only when both edgeR and NoisET called the clonotype significant, with the noise models trained on biological replicates. For edgeR calls, a false discovery rate-adjusted p below 0.01 and a log2 fold-change threshold of 1 were applied. As an exploratory analysis of dynamics, max-normalized trajectories of the 1000 most abundant clonotypes were examined with PCA combined with hierarchical clustering. The CD4 or CD8 phenotype of responding clones was assigned using the separately sequenced CD4+ and CD8+ repertoires. The raw public data were reprocessed by TCRdb itself: fastp quality trimming at Q25, MiXCR clonotype calling, in-frame beta chains only. Every distinct CDR3 protein forms one entry, paired with its most common genes and DNA. The V and J calls were determined by TCRdb, not by the authors. The sample yields around 160,000 distinct CDR3 sequences; roughly 11% were counted once. The leading ten clones occupy about 3.5% of the sample.

Ficoll-Paque density gradient centrifugation was used to isolate PBMCs. The clonotype originates from a man younger than 30 who had mild COVID-19 (a few samples of this study predate the infection). The sample titles of this study are shuffled in the database, so cell type and time point are left out; the donor was told from shared clones. The sample comprised PBMCs or a T cell subset sorted from them (not recorded which). The chain uses TRBV28 and TRBJ2-1, with 9 bases aligning to TRBD2. The base sequence is TGTGCCAGCAGGCGGATGAGCGGGGGGCGCTCCTACAATGAGCAGTTCTTC. It codes for CASRRMSGGRSYNEQFF.